This is a list of T cell receptor beta chains from one sample in a study of human T cells and chemical hapten exposure. TCRdb called the RACE reads again in MiXCR, with one record for every CDR3 protein. The sample consists of more than 85,000 distinct CDR3 sequences, under 35% of them appearing once. The specimen comprised whole blood, sampled in connection with sensitization to the hapten diphenylcyclopropenone (DPC). These receptor sequences come from a man aged 35 to 55 with alopecia areata. Some clones in this sample may be carry-over from other donors' samples. CDR3s include the opening cysteine and the closing phenylalanine or tryptophan. Each record gives: J gene, CDR3 length, clone size, V gene, D gene, CDR3 protein, CDR3 DNA. A D gene is named only where the DNA matches it firmly. Some rows have no size entry. The others give once, few or many, or a class for an expanded clone.

J: TRBJ2-5; length: 15; size: NA; V: TRBV5-4; D: NA; CDR3: CASSLAVERQETQYF; DNA: TGTGCCAGCAGCTTGGCCGTTGAGAGGCAAGAGACCCAGTACTTC
J: TRBJ1-1; length: 13; size: NA; V: TRBV14; D: NA; CDR3: CASSADLDTEAFF; DNA: TGTGCCAGCAGCGCAGACTTGGACACTGAAGCTTTCTTT
J: TRBJ2-1; length: 14; size: few; V: TRBV10-3; D: NA; CDR3: CAISVVEGNGEQFF; DNA: TGTGCCATCAGTGTCGTTGAGGGTAATGGCGAGCAGTTCTTC
J: TRBJ2-2; length: 15; size: NA; V: TRBV5-1; D: TRBD2; CDR3: CASTVSSGNTGELFF; DNA: TGCGCCAGCACCGTATCTAGCGGGAACACCGGGGAGCTGTTTTTT
J: TRBJ1-5; length: 13; size: NA; V: TRBV3-1; D: NA; CDR3: CASSKQRNQPQHF; DNA: TGTGCCAGCAGCAAACAGCGGAATCAGCCCCAGCATTTT
J: TRBJ2-7; length: 17; size: NA; V: TRBV7-2; D: TRBD2; CDR3: CASSLGPLAGGPGEQYF; DNA: TGTGCCAGCAGCTTAGGTCCTTTAGCGGGAGGGCCGGGGGAGCAGTACTTC
J: TRBJ1-5; length: 17; size: NA; V: TRBV10-3; D: TRBD1; CDR3: CAISESGTGVSNQPQHF; DNA: TGTGCCATCAGTGAGTCAGGGACAGGGGTTAGCAATCAGCCCCAGCATTTT
J: TRBJ2-7; length: 16; size: NA; V: TRBV25-1; D: NA; CDR3: CASSEGRGLLPYEQYF; DNA: TGTGCCAGCAGTGAAGGTCGGGGGCTTCTCCCCTACGAGCAGTACTTC
J: TRBJ2-3; length: 16; size: NA; V: TRBV7-9; D: TRBD2; CDR3: CASSLDREALTDTQYF; DNA: TGTGCCAGCAGCTTAGATCGGGAGGCACTCACAGATACGCAGTATTTT
J: TRBJ2-7; length: 12; size: few; V: TRBV30; D: NA; CDR3: CAWGSSSYEQYF; DNA: TGTGCCTGGGGATCTAGCTCCTACGAGCAGTACTTC
J: TRBJ2-5; length: 15; size: few; V: TRBV2; D: NA; CDR3: CASRTQSLDGETQYF; DNA: TGTGCCAGCAGGACCCAGAGCCTGGACGGAGAGACCCAGTACTTC
J: TRBJ2-3; length: 15; size: NA; V: TRBV6-2/TRBV6-3; D: TRBD2; CDR3: CASSTGLAGAGTQYF; DNA: TGTGCCAGCAGCACTGGACTAGCGGGAGCGGGGACGCAGTATTTT
J: TRBJ2-7; length: 17; size: NA; V: TRBV27; D: TRBD2; CDR3: CASSSGTSGRAGYEQYF; DNA: TGTGCCAGCAGTTCGGGGACTAGCGGGAGGGCCGGGTACGAGCAGTACTTC
J: TRBJ1-1; length: 15; size: NA; V: TRBV29-1; D: TRBD1; CDR3: CSVGVTGGAGTEAFF; DNA: TGCAGCGTTGGGGTCACAGGGGGCGCCGGCACTGAAGCTTTCTTT
J: TRBJ2-4; length: 15; size: few; V: TRBV5-1; D: TRBD1; CDR3: CASSIRDRGRDIQYF; DNA: TGCGCCAGCAGCATCCGGGACAGGGGGCGGGACATTCAGTACTTC
J: TRBJ2-1; length: 11; size: few; V: TRBV28; D: NA; CDR3: CASSLRETWFF; DNA: TGTGCCAGCAGTTTAAGGGAGACGTGGTTCTTC
J: TRBJ2-3; length: 15; size: few; V: TRBV24-1; D: TRBD2; CDR3: CATSGSGGSGDTQYF; DNA: TGTGCCACCAGTGGTTCTGGCGGGAGTGGAGATACGCAGTATTTT
J: TRBJ2-1; length: 14; size: few; V: TRBV12-3/TRBV12-4; D: TRBD1; CDR3: CASSLGRGPNEQFF; DNA: TGTGCCAGCAGTTTAGGCAGGGGGCCCAATGAGCAGTTCTTC
J: TRBJ2-1; length: 16; size: NA; V: TRBV18; D: NA; CDR3: CASSLSTSRAYNEQFF; DNA: TGTGCCAGCTCACTCTCGACTAGTCGGGCCTACAATGAGCAGTTCTTC
J: TRBJ2-5; length: 17; size: NA; V: TRBV21-1; D: NA; CDR3: CASSIPGKEERQETQYF; DNA: TGTGCCAGCAGCATTCCTGGGAAGGAGGAGCGGCAAGAGACCCAGTACTTC
J: TRBJ1-5; length: 16; size: NA; V: TRBV20-1; D: NA; CDR3: CSARGRGSYQGQPQHF; DNA: TGCAGTGCTAGGGGCAGGGGTTCCTATCAGGGTCAGCCCCAGCATTTT
J: TRBJ1-3; length: 16; size: once; V: TRBV5-8; D: NA; CDR3: CASSLGLGARGNTIYF; DNA: TGTGCCAGCAGCTTGGGTCTGGGGGCGAGAGGAAACACCATATATTTT
J: TRBJ2-3; length: 12; size: many; V: TRBV29-1; D: NA; CDR3: CSVVTATDTQYF; DNA: TGCAGCGTTGTCACTGCCACAGATACGCAGTATTTT
J: TRBJ2-1; length: 16; size: many; V: TRBV20-1; D: TRBD2; CDR3: CSASLRGSGLYNEQFF; DNA: TGCAGTGCTTCCCTGAGGGGTAGCGGGCTGTACAATGAGCAGTTCTTC
J: TRBJ2-1; length: 16; size: NA; V: TRBV5-6; D: NA; CDR3: CASSLVGGAQDNEQFF; DNA: TGTGCCAGCAGCTTGGTTGGGGGGGCGCAGGACAATGAGCAGTTCTTC
J: TRBJ1-1; length: 15; size: NA; V: TRBV5-4; D: NA; CDR3: CASSFSTPPNTEAFF; DNA: TGTGCCAGCAGCTTCAGTACACCTCCGAACACTGAAGCTTTCTTT
J: TRBJ2-7; length: 14; size: few; V: TRBV20-1; D: NA; CDR3: CSAVSGQGGTRQYF; DNA: TGCAGTGCCGTTTCGGGACAGGGTGGGACTAGACAGTACTTC
J: TRBJ2-7; length: 13; size: NA; V: TRBV30; D: NA; CDR3: CAWSTRDTTEQYF; DNA: TGTGCCTGGAGTACTCGGGACACCACCGAGCAGTACTTC
J: TRBJ1-1; length: 13; size: few; V: TRBV29-1; D: TRBD1; CDR3: CSVAGQMNTEAFF; DNA: TGCAGCGTTGCGGGACAGATGAACACTGAAGCTTTCTTT
J: TRBJ2-7; length: 16; size: NA; V: TRBV4-2; D: TRBD2; CDR3: CASSQDTGLGAYEQYF; DNA: TGTGCCAGCAGCCAAGACACAGGACTAGGGGCCTACGAGCAGTACTTC
J: TRBJ2-7; length: 15; size: NA; V: TRBV7-9; D: NA; CDR3: CASSSFGAASYEQYF; DNA: TGTGCCAGCAGCTCATTCGGGGCGGCCTCCTACGAGCAGTACTTC
J: TRBJ2-1; length: 15; size: few; V: TRBV7-9; D: NA; CDR3: CASSPGNFYYNEQFF; DNA: TGTGCCAGCAGCCCCGGAAACTTTTACTACAATGAGCAGTTCTTC
J: TRBJ2-1; length: 15; size: NA; V: TRBV2; D: NA; CDR3: CASSLAVSSYNEQFF; DNA: TGTGCCAGCAGTTTAGCGGTGAGCTCCTACAATGAGCAGTTCTTC
J: TRBJ1-5; length: 22; size: NA; V: TRBV12-3/TRBV12-4; D: TRBD1; CDR3: CASSFDPFTTRGQMNSNQPQHF; DNA: TGTGCCAGCAGTTTTGACCCGTTCACCACCCGGGGACAGATGAATAGCAATCAGCCCCAGCATTTT
J: TRBJ1-5; length: 15; size: few; V: TRBV29-1; D: NA; CDR3: CSVVLSTTHNQPQHF; DNA: TGCAGCGTTGTCCTCTCGACGACCCACAATCAGCCCCAGCATTTT
J: TRBJ1-2; length: 14; size: NA; V: TRBV24-1; D: NA; CDR3: CATSAGVANYGYTF; DNA: TGTGCCACCAGTGCAGGAGTAGCTAACTATGGCTACACCTTC
J: TRBJ2-3; length: 10; size: few; V: TRBV29-1; D: NA; CDR3: CSVKVNTQYF; DNA: TGCAGCGTGAAGGTAAATACGCAGTATTTT
J: TRBJ2-2; length: 15; size: NA; V: TRBV6-2/TRBV6-3; D: NA; CDR3: CASTGNTGSGGELFF; DNA: TGTGCCAGCACCGGGAATACAGGGAGCGGCGGGGAGCTGTTTTTT
J: TRBJ1-5; length: 15; size: few; V: TRBV29-1; D: TRBD1; CDR3: CSVTQGMGGNQPQHF; DNA: TGCAGCGTGACACAGGGGATGGGAGGGAATCAGCCCCAGCATTTT